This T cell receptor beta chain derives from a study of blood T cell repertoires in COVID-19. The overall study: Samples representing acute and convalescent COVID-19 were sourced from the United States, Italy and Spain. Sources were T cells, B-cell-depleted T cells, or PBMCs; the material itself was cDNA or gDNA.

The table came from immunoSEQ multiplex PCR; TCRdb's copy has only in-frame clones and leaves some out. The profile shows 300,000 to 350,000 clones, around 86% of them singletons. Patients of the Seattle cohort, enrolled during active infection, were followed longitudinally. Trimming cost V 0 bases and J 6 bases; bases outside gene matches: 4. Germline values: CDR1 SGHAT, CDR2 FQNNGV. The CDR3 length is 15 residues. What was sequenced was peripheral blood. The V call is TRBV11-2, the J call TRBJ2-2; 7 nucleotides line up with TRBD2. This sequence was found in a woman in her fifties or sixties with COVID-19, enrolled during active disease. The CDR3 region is CASSLDRTSAGELFF. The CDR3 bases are TGTGCCAGCAGCTTAGATCGAACTAGCGCCGGGGAGCTGTTTTTT.